Listed here are 9 T cell receptor beta chains from one sample, sequenced in a study of cytomegalovirus exposure and HLA in healthy donors. The PCR made use of 60 Vbeta and 13 Jbeta primers. TCRdb's copy holds only in-frame clones and misses some; the assay was immunoSEQ multiplex PCR. The sample carries about 67,000 clones, about 70% recorded once. Sequenced material: PBMCs. All receptors come from a woman younger than 45 in good health and CMV-seronegative.

This chain uses TRBV6-6 with TRBJ2-7, with 8 bases that match TRBD1. Germline CDR1 MNHNY, CDR2 SVGAGI (reference sequence). CDR3 size: 14 residues. V was clipped by 0 bases and J by 3 bases; unmatched bases: 1. This CDR3 reads CASSYSGQDYEQYF. Here the CDR3 DNA reads TGTGCCAGCAGTTACTCGGGACAGGACTACGAGCAGTACTTC.

This rearrangement joins TRBV7-2 to TRBJ2-2, with TRBD2 matching over 9 bases. The CDR3 has 17 amino acids. CDR1 SGHTA and CDR2 FQGNSA come from the germline V gene. After removal of 4 bases from V and 6 bases from J, the junction contained 12 bases not matched to a gene. This chain's CDR3 is CASSSLGGLAIPGELFF. CDR3 nucleotide sequence: TGTGCCAGCAGCTCATTGGGGGGACTAGCTATCCCCGGGGAGCTGTTTTTT.

J is TRBJ2-3 and V is TRBV30; 7 bases map to TRBD1. CDR3 length: 13 amino acids. Germline CDR1 is GTSNPN and CDR2 is SVGIG (reference sequence). V shed 0 bases and J 5 bases; nucleotides not matched to a gene: 2. The CDR3 DNA reads as TGTGCCTGGAGTGTCGGACAGGTAGATACGCAGTATTTT. Translated: CAWSVGQVDTQYF.

This clone was observed a few times. The chain links TRBV19 to TRBJ2-2, with 8 bases that match TRBD1. With V trimmed by 4 bases and J by 1 base, 5 bases remained unmatched. CDR3 length: 16 amino acids. The germline gives CDR1 LNHDA, CDR2 SQIVND (reference sequence). This CDR3 reads CASSRRQGLNTGELFF. CDR3 nucleotide sequence: TGTGCCAGTAGTAGGCGACAGGGGTTGAACACCGGGGAGCTGTTTTTT. Complete variable domain (other parts from reference TRBV19 and TRBJ2-2): DGGITQSPKYLFRKEGQNVTLSCEQNLNHDAMYWYRQDPGQGLRLIYYSQIVNDFQKGDIAEGYSVSREKKESFPLTVTSAQKNPTAFYLCASSRRQGLNTGELFFGEGSRLTVL.

This sequence joins TRBV6-1 and TRBJ1-4, with 7 bases identical to TRBD1. The CDR3 totals 15 residues. The trim removed 3 bases at V and 4 bases at J, leaving 5 bases unmatched. The germline CDR1 and CDR2 sequences are MNHNS and SASEGT. The CDR3 sequence: CASSELGQSNEKLFF. CDR3 DNA: TGTGCCAGCAGTGAGTTGGGACAGAGTAATGAAAAACTGTTTTTT.

The chain couples TRBV2 to TRBJ1-5, with TRBD1 as a possible D gene (6 bases). V was pared by 4 bases and J by 4 bases, with 8 bases between. Germline V gene sequence: CDR1 SNHLY, CDR2 FYNNEI. There are 13 residues in the CDR3. The CDR3 here is CASSVDRNQPQHF. The CDR3 DNA follows: TGTGCCAGCAGTGTGGACAGAAATCAGCCCCAGCATTTT.

The V and J genes are TRBV7-9 and TRBJ2-1, with D possibly TRBD1 on 5 matching bases. There are 15 residues in the CDR3. Looked up from germline, CDR1 is SEHNR and CDR2 is FQNEAQ (reference sequence). V lost 5 bases to trimming and J lost 8 bases, with 19 bases between them. The CDR3 DNA reads TGTGCCAGCAGCATATTAATAGCAGGGCCCGATGAGCAGTTCTTC. Translating gives CASSILIAGPDEQFF.

The J gene is TRBJ2-1, the V gene TRBV10-3, with D tentatively TRBD2 (5 bases). In germline, CDR1 is ENHRY, CDR2 SYGVKD. Trimming stripped 3 bases from V and 8 bases from J, with 14 bases between. The CDR3 is made up of 14 amino acids. CDR3 DNA sequence: TGTGCCATCAGTGACCGTGTCGGGGTGGATGAGCAGTTCTTC. This encodes CAISDRVGVDEQFF.

This clone has just a few counts. This chain connects TRBV5-1 to TRBJ1-2; TRBD1 aligns across 7 bases. The V gene's germline CDR1 is SGHRS and CDR2 YFSETQ. After removal of 4 bases from V and 0 bases from J, the junction contained 0 bases not matched to a gene. CDR3 size: 13 residues. The CDR3 region is CASSTGANYGYTF. CDR3 DNA sequence: TGCGCCAGCAGCACAGGGGCTAACTATGGCTACACCTTC.